Listed here are 12 T cell receptor beta chains from one sample, sequenced in a study of T cell responses to AZD1222 COVID-19 vaccine. Sequencing used immunoSEQ multiplex PCR; TCRdb keeps in-frame clones, though not all of them. The sample contains tens of thousands of clones, 75% to 90% of which appear only once. This material consisted of peripheral blood, taken 28 days after the second AZD1222 dose. These receptors were collected from an adult who received the AZD1222 COVID-19 vaccine.

The chain employs TRBV19 and TRBJ2-3, with 10 positions matching TRBD1. CDR1 LNHDA and CDR2 SQIVND come from the germline V gene (reference sequence). The ends lost 6 bases at V and 7 bases at J; junction bases unmatched: 10. This CDR3 is 15 amino acids long. The CDR3 protein is CASSLTGGSANTQYF. In DNA form, the CDR3 reads TGTGCCAGTAGCCTGACAGGGGGCAGCGCAAATACGCAGTATTTT.

The gene calls are TRBV19 and TRBJ1-1; D is uncertain. Germline CDR1 is LNHDA and CDR2 is SQIVND (reference sequence). The ends were cut back, 0 bases at V and 4 bases at J, with 12 bases in the middle. The CDR3 is 15 residues long. This chain's CDR3 is CASSIDGGYGTEAFF. CDR3 DNA sequence: TGTGCCAGTAGTATAGATGGAGGATACGGCACTGAAGCTTTCTTT. The full variable domain, completed using reference TRBV19 and TRBJ1-1, is DGGITQSPKYLFRKEGQNVTLSCEQNLNHDAMYWYRQDPGQGLRLIYYSQIVNDFQKGDIAEGYSVSREKKESFPLTVTSAQKNPTAFYLCASSIDGGYGTEAFFGQGTRLTVV.

The genes are TRBV12-3 or TRBV12-4 and TRBJ1-3; 9 bases match TRBD1. The V segment lost 4 bases and the J segment 7 bases; nucleotides outside the gene matches: 2. The CDR3 length is 13 residues. CDR3: CASSSGQGNTIYF. The CDR3 DNA follows: TGTGCCAGCAGTTCCGGACAGGGGAACACCATATATTTT.

The V call is TRBV5-1, the J call TRBJ2-1; maybe TRBD2 (6 bases). Germline assignment: CDR1 SGHRS and CDR2 YFSETQ. The CDR3 totals 17 residues. Trimming removed 0 bases at V and 0 bases at J, with 13 bases between. DNA for the CDR3: TGCGCCAGCAGCTTGGATCCCGGACTAATCTCCTACAATGAGCAGTTCTTC. Its protein product is CASSLDPGLISYNEQFF.

This clone appeared a single time. The gene calls are TRBV10-2 and TRBJ1-5, with a weak D call TRBD1 (5 bases). This CDR3 comprises 15 residues. The V gene lost 0 bases and the J gene lost 4 bases, with 10 bases spanning the gap. Germline CDR1 and CDR2: WSHSY and SAAADI. This CDR3 is CASSESNRQNQPQHF. DNA of the CDR3: TGCGCCAGCAGTGAGTCGAACAGGCAAAATCAGCCCCAGCATTTT.

The V and J genes are TRBV15 and TRBJ2-7; TRBD1 matches 7 bases. CDR1 and CDR2 from the germline V gene are LNHNV and YYDKDF (reference sequence). This CDR3 region has 14 residues. Trimming cost V 5 bases and J 0 bases; bases outside gene matches: 4. The CDR3 loop is CATSPGQNSYEQYF. CDR3 sequence (DNA): TGTGCCACCAGCCCGGGACAGAACTCCTACGAGCAGTACTTC.

The gene calls are TRBV20-1 and TRBJ2-1; D might be TRBD1 (5 bases). Trimming removed 3 bases from V and 6 bases from J, with 12 bases in between. This CDR3 spans 13 amino acids. Germline CDR1 is DFQATT and CDR2 is SNEGSKA (reference sequence). The CDR3 here is CSASPRALNEQFF. The DNA for the CDR3 is TGCAGTGCTAGTCCCAGGGCCCTCAATGAGCAGTTCTTC.

CDR3 DNA: TGTGCCAGCAGCTCCGGAACTAGCGGGGGGATGGGGGAGCTGTTTTTT. It specifies CASSSGTSGGMGELFF. The V call is TRBV7-6, the J call TRBJ2-2; 12 bases match TRBD2. V was clipped by 4 bases and J by 8 bases; unmatched bases: 8. This CDR3 comprises 16 residues. The V gene's germline CDR1 is SGHVS and CDR2 FNYEAQ.

The chain combines TRBV18 with TRBJ2-1, with 8 bases fitting TRBD2. Germline V gene data show CDR1 as KGHSH and CDR2 as LQKENI. V dropped 6 bases and J dropped 1; count of bases not matched to a gene: 5. The CDR3 contains 15 residues. The chain's CDR3 is CASSAAGVSYNEQFF. The CDR3 DNA follows: TGTGCCAGCTCGGCAGCGGGGGTTTCCTACAATGAGCAGTTCTTC.

This rearrangement joins TRBV25-1 to TRBJ1-5; 7 bases match TRBD1. This CDR3 contains 14 residues. Germline CDR1 MGHDK, CDR2 SYGVNS. Trimming took 6 bases from V and 3 from J; bases not matched to a gene: 5. The chain's CDR3 is CASSWTGPNQPQHF. CDR3 nucleotides: TGTGCCAGCAGCTGGACAGGTCCCAATCAGCCCCAGCATTTT. The full variable domain, its missing parts supplied by reference TRBV25-1 and TRBJ1-5, is EADIYQTPRYLVIGTGKKITLECSQTMGHDKMYWYQQDPGMELHLIHYSYGVNSTEKGDLSSESTVSRIRTEHFPLTLESARPSHTSQYLCASSWTGPNQPQHFGDGTRLSIL.

This clone was observed a handful of times. The chain is built from TRBV24-1 and TRBJ2-7, with 7 positions matching TRBD1. J was trimmed by 5 bases and V by 3 bases; bases with no gene match: 6. Germline V lookup: CDR1 KGHDR, CDR2 SFDVKD. This CDR3 spans 14 amino acids. The CDR3 region has the DNA TGTGCCACCAGTGATACGACAGGGCTCGACGAGCAGTACTTC. Amino acids: CATSDTTGLDEQYF.

The chain employs TRBV4-2 and TRBJ1-4, with D unresolved. The CDR3 runs to 13 residues. V gave up 1 base and J gave up 6 bases, with 6 bases separating them. Germline V lookup: CDR1 LGHNA, CDR2 YNFKEQ. The CDR3 bases are TGTGCCAGCAGCCAAGGGCGTGATGAAAAACTGTTTTTT. It codes for CASSQGRDEKLFF.